A selection of T cell receptor beta chains follows, all from one sample in a study of Graves' ophthalmopathy and Graves' hyperthyroidism. Each CDR3 protein gets one entry after TCRdb re-called the multiplex PCR reads with MiXCR. The sample carries hundreds of thousands of distinct CDR3 sequences, more than 40% recorded once. The sample taken for sequencing was peripheral blood. The receptors stem from an adult man with Graves' ophthalmopathy. The CDR3 runs from the conserved cysteine through the conserved F or W. A D gene is named only where the DNA matches it firmly. A row's size may be missing; if present it is once, few, many or a size class.

j_call v_call clone_size d_call cdr3_aa cdr3_nt
TRBJ1-1 TRBV6-5 few TRBD1 CASSVRQGDTEAFF TGTGCCAGCAGTGTCAGACAGGGAGATACTGAAGCTTTCTTT
TRBJ2-5 TRBV12-3/TRBV12-4 once TRBD1 CAARQGKETQYF TGTGCCGCCCGACAGGGGAAGGAGACCCAGTACTTC
TRBJ2-7 TRBV20-1 few TRBD2 CSASWGTSGTYEQYF TGCAGTGCTAGCTGGGGGACTAGCGGGACCTACGAGCAGTACTTC
TRBJ1-2 TRBV25-1 - TRBD1 CASYGTGYGYTF TGTGCCAGCTATGGGACAGGATATGGCTACACCTTC
TRBJ2-5 TRBV15 - - CATSRDRVQEAQYF TGTGCCACCAGCAGAGATAGGGTACAAGAGGCCCAGTACTTC
TRBJ2-1 TRBV7-9 - TRBD1 CASSYRTGHYNEQFF TGTGCCAGCAGCTACCGGACAGGGCACTACAATGAGCAGTTCTTC
TRBJ1-1 TRBV9 few - CASSQWNRKNTEAFF TGTGCCAGCAGCCAATGGAACAGGAAGAACACTGAAGCTTTCTTT
TRBJ1-1 TRBV9 many TRBD1 CASSAAGGTEAFF TGTGCCAGCAGCGCAGCAGGGGGTACTGAAGCTTTCTTT
TRBJ1-2 TRBV7-9 many - CASSQTIDYGYTF TGTGCCAGCAGCCAAACCATAGACTATGGCTACACCTTC
TRBJ2-5 TRBV29-1 - - CSVAQGNSNRPQYF TGCAGCGTTGCTCAAGGGAATAGCAATCGGCCCCAGTACTTC
TRBJ2-2 TRBV7-2 - TRBD1 CASTRQGAGWTGELFF TGTGCCAGCACGAGACAGGGGGCCGGTTGGACCGGGGAGCTGTTTTTT
TRBJ2-2 TRBV2 - - CASIKGPGELFF TGTGCCAGCATTAAGGGTCCCGGGGAGCTGTTTTTT
TRBJ2-2 TRBV7-3 few TRBD1 CASSKNGQGVGTGELFF TGTGCCAGCAGCAAAAACGGACAGGGGGTAGGCACCGGGGAGCTGTTTTTT
TRBJ2-2 TRBV6-2/TRBV6-3 many - CASSLGGNGELFF TGTGCCAGCAGTTTAGGGGGTAACGGGGAGCTGTTTTTT
TRBJ1-2 TRBV5-5 few - CASSATGLEYGYTF TGTGCCAGCAGCGCTACAGGGTTGGAGTATGGCTACACCTTC
TRBJ2-7 TRBV2 many TRBD1 CASTRQGVGEQYF TGTGCCAGCACTAGACAGGGGGTAGGCGAGCAGTACTTC
TRBJ2-7 TRBV7-9 many - CASSPSGAEQYF TGTGCCAGCAGCCCGAGCGGCGCCGAGCAGTACTTC
TRBJ1-3 TRBV10-3 few - CASTEGTGNTIYF TGTGCCAGCACCGAGGGGACTGGAAACACCATATATTTT
TRBJ1-6 TRBV10-3 - - CATSEWSGSDPSPLHF TGTGCCACCAGTGAGTGGTCGGGGTCAGACCCTTCACCCCTCCACTTT
TRBJ2-2 TRBV5-5 - - CASSLERRATGELFF TGTGCCAGCAGCTTAGAGCGGAGGGCCACCGGGGAGCTGTTTTTT
TRBJ2-7 TRBV6-2/TRBV6-3 - TRBD1 CASSYADRGGGYEQYF TGTGCCAGCAGTTACGCGGACAGGGGCGGGGGCTACGAGCAGTACTTC
TRBJ1-2 TRBV6-6 few TRBD1 CASKPGGNYGYTF TGTGCCAGTAAACCAGGGGGCAACTATGGCTACACCTTC
TRBJ2-2 TRBV7-2 - TRBD1 CASSTPTTGPYTGELFF TGTGCCAGCAGCACGCCGACGACAGGGCCGTACACCGGGGAGCTGTTTTTT
TRBJ1-2 TRBV15 - - CATSREIATARYGYTF TGTGCCACCAGCAGAGAGATAGCGACAGCTCGCTATGGCTACACCTTC
TRBJ1-1 TRBV12-3/TRBV12-4 - TRBD1 CASSPGTGSRHGLNTEAFF TGTGCCAGCAGTCCAGGGACAGGATCAAGGCATGGGCTGAACACTGAAGCTTTCTTT